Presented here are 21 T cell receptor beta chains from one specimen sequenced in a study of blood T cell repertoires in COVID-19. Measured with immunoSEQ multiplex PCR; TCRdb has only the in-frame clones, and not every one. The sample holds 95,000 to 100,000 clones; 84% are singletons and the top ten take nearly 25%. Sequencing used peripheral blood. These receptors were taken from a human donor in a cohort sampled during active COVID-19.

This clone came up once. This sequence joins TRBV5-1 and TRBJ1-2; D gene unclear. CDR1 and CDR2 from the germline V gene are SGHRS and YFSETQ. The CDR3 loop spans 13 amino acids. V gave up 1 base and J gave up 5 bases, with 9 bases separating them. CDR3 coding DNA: TGCGCCAGCAGCTTGAACAGACTATATGGCTACACCTTC. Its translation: CASSLNRLYGYTF.

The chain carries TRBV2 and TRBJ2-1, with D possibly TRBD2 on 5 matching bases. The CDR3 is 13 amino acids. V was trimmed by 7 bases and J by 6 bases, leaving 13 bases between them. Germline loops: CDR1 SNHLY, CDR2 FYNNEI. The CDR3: CASTGILSNEQFF. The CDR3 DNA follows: TGTGCCAGCACCGGGATCCTTTCCAATGAGCAGTTCTTC.

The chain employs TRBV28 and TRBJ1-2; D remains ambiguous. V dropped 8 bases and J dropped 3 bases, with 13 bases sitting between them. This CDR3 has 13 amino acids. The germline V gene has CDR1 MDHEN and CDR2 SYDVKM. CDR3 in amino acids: CASVGRSDYGYTF. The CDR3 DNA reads TGTGCCAGCGTTGGCAGGTCTGACTATGGCTACACCTTC.

The CDR3 nucleotides read TGCACCAGCAGCCAAGATTGTCCTAGCGGGAGAGGTTTAAGGTCCTACGAGCAGTACTTC. This encodes CTSSQDCPSGRGLRSYEQYF. The chain uses TRBV1 and TRBJ2-7; the D call TRBD2 from the table was never checked on the DNA. TRBV1 is shown as a pseudogene. The CDR3 extends over 20 amino acids.

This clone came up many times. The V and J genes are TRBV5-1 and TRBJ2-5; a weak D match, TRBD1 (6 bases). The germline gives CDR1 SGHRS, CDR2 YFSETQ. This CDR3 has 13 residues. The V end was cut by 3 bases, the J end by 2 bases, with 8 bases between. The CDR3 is CASSWTDQETQYF. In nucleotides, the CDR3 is TGCGCCAGCAGCTGGACAGATCAAGAGACCCAGTACTTC.

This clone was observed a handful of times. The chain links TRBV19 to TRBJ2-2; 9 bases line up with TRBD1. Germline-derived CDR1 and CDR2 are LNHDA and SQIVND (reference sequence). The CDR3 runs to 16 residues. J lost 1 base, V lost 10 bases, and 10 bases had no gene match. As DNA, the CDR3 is TGTGCCACCTCCCTCCCGGGACAGGGGAACACCGGGGAGCTGTTTTTT. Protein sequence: CATSLPGQGNTGELFF.

CDR3 protein: CASSVMGLGGYNEQFF. The CDR3 DNA is TGTGCCAGCAGCGTAATGGGACTAGGGGGTTACAATGAGCAGTTCTTC. The chain is built from TRBV9 and TRBJ2-1; 8 bases match TRBD2. The V segment lost 1 base and the J segment 4 bases; nucleotides outside the gene matches: 7. The CDR3 is made up of 16 amino acids. The germline V gene has CDR1 SGDLS and CDR2 YYNGEE.

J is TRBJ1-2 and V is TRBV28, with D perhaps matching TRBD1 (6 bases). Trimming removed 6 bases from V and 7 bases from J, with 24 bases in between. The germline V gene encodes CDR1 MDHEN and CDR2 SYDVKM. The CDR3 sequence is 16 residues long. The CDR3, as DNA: TGTGCCAGCAGCTTGTTGGAAGGTTATTTCAGGGGTGGCTACACCTTC. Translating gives CASSLLEGYFRGGYTF.

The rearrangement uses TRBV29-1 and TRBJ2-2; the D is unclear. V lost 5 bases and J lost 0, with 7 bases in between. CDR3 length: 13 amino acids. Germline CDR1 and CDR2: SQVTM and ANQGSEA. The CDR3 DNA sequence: TGCAGCGTTCGTAGTTCGAACACCGGGGAGCTGTTTTTT. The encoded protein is CSVRSSNTGELFF.

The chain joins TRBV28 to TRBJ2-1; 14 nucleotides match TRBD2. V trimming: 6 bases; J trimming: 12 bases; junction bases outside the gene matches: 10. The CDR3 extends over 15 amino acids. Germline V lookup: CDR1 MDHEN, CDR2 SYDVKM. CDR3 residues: CASSPGGTSGRGQFF. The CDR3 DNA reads TGTGCCAGCAGCCCCGGGGGGACTAGCGGGAGAGGGCAGTTCTTC. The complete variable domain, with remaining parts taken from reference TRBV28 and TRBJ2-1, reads DVKVTQSSRYLVKRTGEKVFLECVQDMDHENMFWYRQDPGLGLRLIYFSYDVKMKEKGDIPEGYSVSREKKERFSLILESASTNQTSMYLCASSPGGTSGRGQFFGPGTRLTVL.

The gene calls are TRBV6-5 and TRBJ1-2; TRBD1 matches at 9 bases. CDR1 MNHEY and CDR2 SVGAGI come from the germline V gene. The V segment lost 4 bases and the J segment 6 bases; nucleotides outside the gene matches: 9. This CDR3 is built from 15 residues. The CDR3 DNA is TGTGCCAGCAGTTCCACAGGGGGCTCAGTGGATGGCTACACCTTC. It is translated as CASSSTGGSVDGYTF.

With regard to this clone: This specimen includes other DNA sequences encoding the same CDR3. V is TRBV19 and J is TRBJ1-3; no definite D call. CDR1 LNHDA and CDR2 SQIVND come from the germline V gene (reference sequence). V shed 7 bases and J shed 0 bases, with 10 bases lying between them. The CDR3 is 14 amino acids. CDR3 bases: TGTGCCAGTACTACCACAGTCTCTGGAAACACCATATATTTT. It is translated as CASTTTVSGNTIYF.

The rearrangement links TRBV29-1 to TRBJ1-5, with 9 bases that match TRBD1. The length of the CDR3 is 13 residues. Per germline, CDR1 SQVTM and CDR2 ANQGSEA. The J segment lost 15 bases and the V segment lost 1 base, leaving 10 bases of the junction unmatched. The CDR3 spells CSVEVPTDRGLHF. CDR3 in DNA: TGCAGCGTTGAAGTTCCCACGGACAGGGGACTGCATTTT. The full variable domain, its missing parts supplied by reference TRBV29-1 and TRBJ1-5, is SAVISQKPSRDICQRGTSLTIQCQVDSQVTMMFWYRQQPGQSLTLIATANQGSEATYESGFVIDKFPISRPNLTFSTLTVSNMSPEDSSIYLCSVEVPTDRGLHFGDGTRLSIL.

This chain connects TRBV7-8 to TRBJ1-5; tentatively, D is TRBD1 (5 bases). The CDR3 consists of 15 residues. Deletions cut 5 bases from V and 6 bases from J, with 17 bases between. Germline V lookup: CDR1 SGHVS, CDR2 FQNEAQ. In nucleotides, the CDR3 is TGTGCCAGCAGCCGGTATGGTGGGGCAGGTCAGCCCCAGCATTTT. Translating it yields CASSRYGGAGQPQHF. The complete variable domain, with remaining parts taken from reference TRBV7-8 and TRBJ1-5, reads GAGVSQSPRYKVAKRGQDVALRCDPISGHVSLFWYQQALGQGPEFLTYFQNEAQLDKSGLPSDRFFAERPEGSVSTLKIQRTQQEDSAVYLCASSRYGGAGQPQHFGDGTRLSIL.

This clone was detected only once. The CDR3 region is CASSPGTSLAEQYF. The CDR3 DNA reads as TGTGCCAGCTCACCCGGGACTAGTTTGGCCGAGCAGTACTTC. This chain connects TRBV18 to TRBJ2-7, with 8 positions matching TRBD2. V lost 3 bases to trimming and J lost 6 bases; unmatched junction nucleotides: 7. Germline CDR1 is KGHSH and CDR2 is LQKENI. The CDR3 covers 14 residues.

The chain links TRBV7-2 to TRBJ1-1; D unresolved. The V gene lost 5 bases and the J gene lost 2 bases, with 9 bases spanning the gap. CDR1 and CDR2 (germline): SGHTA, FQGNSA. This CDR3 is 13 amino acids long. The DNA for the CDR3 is TGTGCCAGCAGCCATGCCAGTAACACTGAAGCTTTCTTT. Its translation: CASSHASNTEAFF. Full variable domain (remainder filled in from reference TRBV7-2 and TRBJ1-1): GAGVSQSPSNKVTEKGKDVELRCDPISGHTALYWYRQSLGQGLEFLIYFQGNSAPDKSGLPSDRFSAERTGGSVSTLTIQRTQQEDSAVYLCASSHASNTEAFFGQGTRLTVV.

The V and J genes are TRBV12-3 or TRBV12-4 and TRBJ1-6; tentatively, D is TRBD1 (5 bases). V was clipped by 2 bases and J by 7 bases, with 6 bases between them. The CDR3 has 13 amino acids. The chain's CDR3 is CASSLQGNSPLHF. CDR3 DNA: TGTGCCAGCAGTTTACAGGGAAATTCACCCCTCCACTTT.

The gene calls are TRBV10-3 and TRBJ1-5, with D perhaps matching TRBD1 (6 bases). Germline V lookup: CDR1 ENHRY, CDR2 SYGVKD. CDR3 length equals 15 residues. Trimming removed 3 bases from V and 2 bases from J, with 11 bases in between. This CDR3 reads CAISEGGGGNQPQHF. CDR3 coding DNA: TGTGCCATCAGTGAAGGGGGGGGAGGCAATCAGCCCCAGCATTTT.

The CDR3 region has the DNA TGTGCCAGCAGCCAAGGAACAGGCCCAGGCCCAAAGTACGAGCAGTACTTC. This codes for CASSQGTGPGPKYEQYF. The chain links TRBV3-1 (or the pseudogene TRBV3-2) to TRBJ2-7; a possible D gene is TRBD1 (5 bases). Trimming pared 1 base from V and 4 bases from J, leaving 20 bases between. The CDR3 loop spans 17 amino acids. Germline V gene sequence: CDR1 LGHDT, CDR2 YNNKEL (reference sequence).

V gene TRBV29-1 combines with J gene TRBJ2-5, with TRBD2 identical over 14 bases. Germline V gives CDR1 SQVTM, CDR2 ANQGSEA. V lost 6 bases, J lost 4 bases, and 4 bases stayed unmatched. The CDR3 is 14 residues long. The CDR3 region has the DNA TGCAGCGTCCTGACTAGCGGGAGGGGAGAGACCCAGTACTTC. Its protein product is CSVLTSGRGETQYF.

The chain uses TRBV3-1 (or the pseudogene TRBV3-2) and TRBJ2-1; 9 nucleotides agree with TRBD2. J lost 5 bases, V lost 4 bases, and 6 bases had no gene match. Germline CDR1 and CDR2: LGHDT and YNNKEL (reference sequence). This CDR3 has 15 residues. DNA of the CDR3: TGTGCCAGCAGCCCGAGGATAGCGGGAGACAATGAGCAGTTCTTC. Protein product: CASSPRIAGDNEQFF.